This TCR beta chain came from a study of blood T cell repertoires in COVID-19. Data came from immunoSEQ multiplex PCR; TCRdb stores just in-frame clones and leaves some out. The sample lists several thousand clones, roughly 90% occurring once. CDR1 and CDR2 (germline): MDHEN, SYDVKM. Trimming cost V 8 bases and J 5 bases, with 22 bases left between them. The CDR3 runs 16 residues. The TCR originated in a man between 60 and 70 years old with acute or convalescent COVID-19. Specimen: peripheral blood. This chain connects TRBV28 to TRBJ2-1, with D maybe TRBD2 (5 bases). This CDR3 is CASPPTKGRANNEQFF. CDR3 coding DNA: TGTGCCAGCCCTCCGACCAAAGGGCGGGCGAACAATGAGCAGTTCTTC.